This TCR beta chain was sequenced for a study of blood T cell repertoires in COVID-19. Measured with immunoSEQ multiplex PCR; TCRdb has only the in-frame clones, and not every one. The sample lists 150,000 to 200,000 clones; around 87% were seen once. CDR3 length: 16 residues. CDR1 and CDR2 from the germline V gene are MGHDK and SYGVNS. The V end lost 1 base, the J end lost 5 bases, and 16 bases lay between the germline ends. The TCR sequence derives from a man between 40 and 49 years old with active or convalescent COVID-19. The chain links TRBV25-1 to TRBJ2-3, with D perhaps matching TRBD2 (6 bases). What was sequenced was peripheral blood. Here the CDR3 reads CASSESGKGRLDTQYF. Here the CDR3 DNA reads TGTGCCAGCAGTGAATCGGGCAAGGGGAGGCTAGATACGCAGTATTTT.